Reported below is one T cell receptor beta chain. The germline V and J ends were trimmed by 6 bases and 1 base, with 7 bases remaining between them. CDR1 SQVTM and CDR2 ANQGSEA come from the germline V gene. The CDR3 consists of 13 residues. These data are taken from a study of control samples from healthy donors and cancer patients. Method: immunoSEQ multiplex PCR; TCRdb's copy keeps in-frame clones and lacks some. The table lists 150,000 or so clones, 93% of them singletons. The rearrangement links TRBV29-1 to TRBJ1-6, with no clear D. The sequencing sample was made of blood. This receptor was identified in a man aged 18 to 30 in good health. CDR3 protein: CSVEGSYNSPLHF. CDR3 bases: TGCAGCGTAGAGGGTTCCTATAATTCACCCCTCCACTTT.